This TCR beta chain was observed in a study of blood T cell repertoires in COVID-19. Study details: T cells, B-cell-depleted T cells, or PBMCs provided the cDNA or gDNA that served as material.

V was shortened by 2 bases and J by 8 bases, with 12 bases between the two germline ends. Germline assignment: CDR1 SGHVS and CDR2 FNYEAQ. The CDR3 is made up of 14 amino acids. Clones were read by immunoSEQ multiplex PCR, and TCRdb kept only the in-frame ones, dropping some. The table records roughly 250,000 clones, roughly 84% of them present only once. The sequence was obtained from a middle-aged woman with active or convalescent COVID-19. This chain joins TRBV7-6 and TRBJ2-2; D perhaps matches TRBD1 (5 bases). The sequencing input was peripheral blood. In DNA, the CDR3 is TGTGCCAGCAGCTTAAGGACATCTACGGGGGAGCTGTTTTTT. Translating it yields CASSLRTSTGELFF.